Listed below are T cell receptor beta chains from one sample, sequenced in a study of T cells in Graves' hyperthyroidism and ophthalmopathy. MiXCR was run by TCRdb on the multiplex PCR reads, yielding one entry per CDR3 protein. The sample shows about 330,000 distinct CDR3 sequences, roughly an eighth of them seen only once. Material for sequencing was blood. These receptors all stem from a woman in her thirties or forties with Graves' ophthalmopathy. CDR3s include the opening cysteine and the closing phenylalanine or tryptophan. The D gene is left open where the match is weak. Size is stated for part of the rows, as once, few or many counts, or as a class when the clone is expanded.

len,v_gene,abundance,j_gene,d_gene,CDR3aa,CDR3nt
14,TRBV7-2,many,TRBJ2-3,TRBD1,CASSSTGWADTQYF,TGTGCCAGCAGCTCGACAGGGTGGGCAGATACGCAGTATTTT
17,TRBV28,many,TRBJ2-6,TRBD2,CASNTLAGSSGANVLTF,TGTGCCAGCAACACACTAGCGGGGAGCTCTGGGGCCAACGTCCTGACTTTC
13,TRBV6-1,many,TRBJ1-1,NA,CASSERVTPEAFF,TGTGCCAGCAGTGAACGAGTGACACCTGAAGCTTTCTTT
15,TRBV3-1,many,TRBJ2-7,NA,CASSQGGLGYYEQYF,TGTGCCAGCAGCCAAGGGGGCTTGGGCTACTACGAGCAGTACTTC
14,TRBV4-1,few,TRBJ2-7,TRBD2,CASSQDGTMGEQYF,TGCGCCAGCAGCCAAGATGGGACTATGGGGGAGCAGTACTTC
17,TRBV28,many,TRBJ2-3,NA,CASSSGGWGIGTDTQYF,TGTGCCAGCAGTTCAGGCGGATGGGGAATTGGGACAGATACGCAGTATTTT
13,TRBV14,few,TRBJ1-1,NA,CASSIIQKNEAFF,TGTGCCAGCAGCATCATACAGAAAAATGAAGCTTTCTTT
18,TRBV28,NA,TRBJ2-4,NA,CASSTGTRGNIAKNIQYF,TGTGCCAGCAGTACAGGGACGAGGGGTAATATAGCCAAAAACATTCAGTACTTC
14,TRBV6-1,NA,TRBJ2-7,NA,CASRLDRFSDEQYF,TGTGCCAGCAGATTAGACAGGTTTTCTGACGAGCAGTACTTC
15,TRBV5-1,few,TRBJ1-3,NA,CASSLLGQYRNTIYF,TGCGCCAGCAGCCTCCTAGGACAGTATCGAAACACCATATATTTT
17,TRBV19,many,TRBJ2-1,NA,CASTVLRDPRGRNEQFF,TGTGCCAGTACTGTACTCCGGGACCCGAGAGGGCGCAATGAGCAGTTCTTC
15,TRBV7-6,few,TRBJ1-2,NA,CASSPQPGTRDGYTF,TGTGCCAGCAGCCCTCAACCGGGAACCCGGGATGGCTACACCTTC
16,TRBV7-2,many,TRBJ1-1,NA,CASSGHSLGEGTEAFF,TGTGCCAGCAGCGGTCATAGTTTAGGCGAAGGCACTGAAGCTTTCTTT
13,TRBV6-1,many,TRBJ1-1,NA,CASSETTNTEAFF,TGTGCCAGCAGCGAAACAACGAACACTGAAGCTTTCTTT
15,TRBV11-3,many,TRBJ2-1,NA,CASSLDLARDNEQFF,TGTGCCAGCAGCTTAGATCTGGCTAGGGACAATGAGCAGTTCTTC
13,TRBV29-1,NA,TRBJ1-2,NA,CSVEADNSYGYTF,TGCAGCGTTGAAGCTGACAACTCCTATGGCTACACCTTC
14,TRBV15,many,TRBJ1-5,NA,CATSRDGGNQPQHF,TGTGCCACCAGCAGAGATGGGGGGAATCAGCCCCAGCATTTT
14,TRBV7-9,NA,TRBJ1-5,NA,CASSYAGYNQPQHF,TGTGCCAGCAGCTATGCGGGGTACAATCAGCCCCAGCATTTT
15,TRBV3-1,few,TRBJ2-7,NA,CASSKSETEAYEQYF,TGTGCCAGCAGCAAATCCGAAACCGAAGCCTACGAGCAGTACTTC
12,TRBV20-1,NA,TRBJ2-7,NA,CSARATGYDQYF,TGCAGCGCTAGGGCCACCGGGTACGATCAGTACTTC
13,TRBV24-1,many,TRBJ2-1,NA,CATSDPGEAEQFF,TGTGCCACCAGTGACCCGGGGGAGGCTGAGCAGTTCTTC
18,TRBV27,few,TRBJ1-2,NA,CASSHLAPSGAPNYGYTF,TGTGCCAGCAGCCACCTGGCCCCATCAGGGGCGCCGAACTATGGCTACACCTTC
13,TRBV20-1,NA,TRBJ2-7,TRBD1,CSAEDRASYEQYF,TGCAGTGCCGAGGACAGGGCCTCCTACGAGCAGTACTTC
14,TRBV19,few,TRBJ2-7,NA,CASSLTNTFYEQYF,TGTGCCAGTAGTTTGACGAACACCTTTTACGAGCAGTACTTC
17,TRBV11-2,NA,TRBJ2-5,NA,CASSYRPPRVAQETQYF,TGTGCCAGCAGCTATCGTCCCCCCCGGGTGGCCCAGGAGACCCAGTACTTC
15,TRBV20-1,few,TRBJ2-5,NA,CSATTGTIKGETQYF,TGCAGTGCTACGACCGGGACAATCAAGGGTGAGACCCAGTACTTC
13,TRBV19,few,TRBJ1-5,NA,CASSIADAGPQHF,TGTGCCAGTAGTATTGCGGACGCGGGCCCCCAGCATTTT
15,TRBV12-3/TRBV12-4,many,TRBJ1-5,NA,CASSLESMGNQPQHF,TGTGCCAGCAGTTTAGAGAGCATGGGCAATCAGCCCCAGCATTTT
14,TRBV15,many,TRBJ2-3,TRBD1,CATSPRTGADTQYF,TGTGCCACCAGCCCCCGGACAGGGGCAGATACGCAGTATTTT
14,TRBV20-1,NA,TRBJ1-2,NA,CSAETRQSSHGYTF,TGCAGTGCTGAAACCAGACAGTCGTCTCATGGCTACACCTTC
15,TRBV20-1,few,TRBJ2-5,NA,CSARDLGRAQETQYF,TGCAGTGCTAGAGATCTCGGCAGGGCCCAAGAGACCCAGTACTTC
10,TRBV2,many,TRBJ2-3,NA,CASRGDTQYF,TGTGCCAGCAGGGGGGATACGCAGTATTTT
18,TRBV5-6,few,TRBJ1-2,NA,CASSLGRDPRRPNYGYTF,TGTGCCAGCAGCTTGGGGAGGGATCCGAGGCGCCCTAACTATGGCTACACCTTC
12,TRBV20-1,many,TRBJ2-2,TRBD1,CTGQGDTGELFF,TGCACGGGACAGGGGGACACCGGGGAGCTGTTTTTT
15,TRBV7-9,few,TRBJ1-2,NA,CASSLSLEASYGYTF,TGTGCCAGCAGCTTAAGTTTAGAAGCTAGCTATGGCTACACCTTC
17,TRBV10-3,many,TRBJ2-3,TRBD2,CAISEKLLAGGTDTQYF,TGTGCCATCAGTGAGAAACTCCTAGCGGGAGGCACAGATACGCAGTATTTT
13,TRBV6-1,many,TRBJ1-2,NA,CASSVSGNYGYTF,TGTGCCAGCAGTGTGTCGGGGAACTATGGCTACACCTTC
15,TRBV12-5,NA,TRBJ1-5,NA,CASGSMEKGNQPQHF,TGTGCTAGTGGTTCTATGGAGAAGGGCAATCAGCCCCAGCATTTT
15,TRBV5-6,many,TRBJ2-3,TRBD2,CASTPGLADTDTQYF,TGTGCCAGCACCCCCGGACTAGCGGACACAGATACGCAGTATTTT
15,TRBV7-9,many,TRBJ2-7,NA,CASSRVGEVSYEQYF,TGTGCCAGCAGCCGAGTAGGGGAGGTCTCCTACGAGCAGTACTTC
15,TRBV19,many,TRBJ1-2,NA,CASNPKDTFRYGYTF,TGTGCCAGTAACCCAAAGGACACATTTAGATATGGCTACACCTTC
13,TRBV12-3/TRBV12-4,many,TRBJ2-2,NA,CASSFVGTGELFF,TGTGCCAGCAGTTTCGTCGGAACCGGGGAGCTGTTTTTT
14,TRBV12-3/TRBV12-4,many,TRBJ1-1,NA,CASSFGTLRAEAFF,TGTGCCAGCAGTTTCGGCACACTTAGGGCTGAAGCTTTCTTT
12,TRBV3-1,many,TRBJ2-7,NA,CANGDSSYEQYF,TGTGCCAACGGAGACAGTTCCTACGAGCAGTACTTC
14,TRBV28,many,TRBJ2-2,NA,CASSPPHRTGELFF,TGTGCCAGCAGTCCCCCACATCGAACCGGGGAGCTGTTTTTT
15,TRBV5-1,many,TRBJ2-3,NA,CASSPQGLRVDTQYF,TGCGCCAGCAGCCCGCAGGGGCTAAGGGTAGATACGCAGTATTTT
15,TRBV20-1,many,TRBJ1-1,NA,CSARARDRGWTEAFF,TGCAGTGCTAGAGCCCGGGATAGGGGTTGGACTGAAGCTTTCTTT
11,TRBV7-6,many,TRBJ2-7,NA,CASSNHYEQYF,TGTGCCAGCAGCAATCACTACGAGCAGTACTTC
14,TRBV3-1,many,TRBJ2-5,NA,CASSQGLYRETQYF,TGTGCCAGCAGCCAAGGACTTTATCGGGAGACCCAGTACTTC
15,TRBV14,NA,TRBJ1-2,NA,CASSQVEGGDYGYTF,TGTGCCAGCAGCCAAGTAGAAGGGGGAGACTATGGCTACACCTTC
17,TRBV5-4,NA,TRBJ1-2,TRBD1,CASSPGGQGIMSSGYTF,TGTGCCAGCAGCCCGGGGGGACAGGGAATAATGTCGAGTGGCTACACCTTC
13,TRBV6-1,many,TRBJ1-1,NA,CASSLLDSTEAFF,TGTGCCAGCAGCCTCCTGGACAGTACCGAAGCTTTCTTT
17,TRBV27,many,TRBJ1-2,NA,CASSFRQGPSTNYGYTF,TGTGCCAGCAGTTTCCGCCAGGGGCCTTCTACTAACTATGGCTACACCTTC
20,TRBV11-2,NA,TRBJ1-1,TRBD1,CASSLSHPAGQGMRGTEAFF,TGTGCCAGCAGCTTAAGTCATCCCGCCGGACAGGGGATGAGGGGCACTGAAGCTTTCTTT
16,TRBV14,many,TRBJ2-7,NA,CASSENPDLGSYEQYF,TGTGCCAGCAGCGAAAATCCGGACCTGGGCTCCTACGAGCAGTACTTC
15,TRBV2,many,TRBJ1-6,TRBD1,CASAAQGQGASPLHF,TGTGCCAGCGCAGCCCAGGGACAGGGTGCTTCACCCCTCCACTTT
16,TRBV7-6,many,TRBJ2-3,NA,CASSLRRTKGTDTQYF,TGTGCCAGCAGCTTACGGCGCACGAAGGGCACAGATACGCAGTATTTT